A selection of T cell receptor beta chains follows, all from one sample in a study of T cells in localized non-small cell lung cancer. Sequenced by immunoSEQ multiplex PCR; TCRdb stores in-frame clones only, minus some. This table holds roughly 26,000 clones, more than 65% found once. Sample: peripheral blood, taken before any cancer treatment. The origin of the receptors is a man aged 40-75 years with stage III squamous cell lung carcinoma. Each CDR3 is given without its conserved first and last residue.

j_call v_call cdr3_length cdr3_aa
TRBJ2-6 TRBV21-1 14 ASSNQKGTGANVLT
TRBJ2-5 TRBV5-4 9 ASSLEETQY
TRBJ2-1 TRBV19 12 ASSMAHWGGEQF
TRBJ2-3 TRBV7-8 13 ASSWTSGTSDTQY
TRBJ2-7 TRBV6-7 12 ASRGVVSSYEQY
TRBJ2-2 TRBV11-1 14 ASRKGREGRTGELF
TRBJ2-5 TRBV4-2 13 ASSQDIPGPETQY
TRBJ1-1 TRBV19 11 AVLPGMNTEAF
TRBJ1-1 TRBV14 13 ASSHRQGGYTEAF
TRBJ2-7 TRBV29-1 10 SVLDTTYEQY
TRBJ1-1 TRBV14 11 ASSQIHTAEAF
TRBJ1-1 TRBV30 9 AWTRLTEAF
TRBJ1-5 TRBV15 11 ATRPGINQPQH
TRBJ1-6 TRBV7-9 11 ASSLSADSPLH
TRBJ2-7 TRBV7-2 12 ASSLAAAIYEQY
TRBJ1-2 TRBV7-9 12 ASRGDRGSYGYT
TRBJ2-7 TRBV28 10 ASSLLGYEQY
TRBJ2-2 TRBV7-2 12 ASRAGTKLGELF
TRBJ2-2 TRBV19 14 ASTHPSTWRTGELF
TRBJ1-1 TRBV6-1 13 ASSDGAAGYTEAF
TRBJ1-4 TRBV19 11 ASNRQGGEKLF
TRBJ2-1 TRBV27 15 ASSFNSGGESYNEQF
TRBJ1-5 TRBV2 11 ASSEQGNQPQH
TRBJ2-3 TRBV18 14 ASSPQGSRSTDTQY
TRBJ2-7 TRBV30 12 AWSPAANSYEQY
TRBJ2-7 TRBV10-2 11 ASGAGRSNEQY
TRBJ2-7 TRBV5-1 11 ASSLDRGMEQY
TRBJ2-1 TRBV6-4 13 ASSENSGGATEQF
TRBJ2-2 TRBV9 14 ASSPRGAQNTGELF
TRBJ2-1 TRBV20-1 8 SARGYEQF
TRBJ1-6 TRBV19 14 ASSIEALGYNSPLH
TRBJ1-6 TRBV11-2 12 ASSFQGNNSPLH
TRBJ1-6 TRBV21-1 10 ASSKVNSPLH
TRBJ2-3 TRBV5-1 18 ATSRRVAGGGAKGTDTQY
TRBJ2-7 TRBV19 16 ASSIGLAGRWGSYEQY
TRBJ1-2 TRBV5-6 11 ASSGAGGYGYT
TRBJ1-4 TRBV19 14 ASRPITGTLNEKLF
TRBJ2-5 TRBV27 12 ATPSSGSRETQY
TRBJ2-1 TRBV28 11 ASSLGHYNEQF
TRBJ1-6 TRBV9 12 ASSVEGKNSPLH
TRBJ1-2 TRBV19 13 ASNPSTGQNYGYT
TRBJ2-7 TRBV18 14 ASSRGPEGADYEQY
TRBJ1-5 TRBV5-4 13 ASSAWGSARQPQH
TRBJ2-2 TRBV2 13 ASSVFTENTGELF
TRBJ2-3 TRBV7-3 14 ASCHWGGSSTDTQY
TRBJ1-2 TRBV5-1 14 ATRLTYSGTFSGYT
TRBJ2-1 TRBV18 19 ASSPDTRSVTSGSSYNEQF
TRBJ2-6 TRBV6-6 14 ASSTVVGSGANVLT
TRBJ1-1 TRBV6-1 12 ASRRQGLDTEAF
TRBJ1-3 TRBV27 11 ASRGWDGNTIY